These 27 T cell receptor beta chains originate from one sample sequenced in a study of human T cells and chemical hapten exposure. TCRdb ran MiXCR on the RACE reads and lists one entry per CDR3 protein. The sample shows about 120,000 distinct CDR3 sequences, about 13% of them seen only once. Time point described: pre-sensitization, week 0. Treatment described: therapeutic diphenylcyclopropenone sensitization with weekly scalp DPC. Specimen: whole blood, collected in connection with sensitization to the hapten diphenylcyclopropenone (DPC). The receptors were gathered from a woman aged 18-29 years with alopecia areata. Some clones in this sample may be carry-over from other donors' samples.

This clonotype was seen a few times. The chain links TRBV6-5 to TRBJ2-2; no firm D call. CDR1 MNHEY and CDR2 SVGAGI come from the germline V gene. The CDR3 is 17 residues long. Trimming took 7 bases from V and 6 from J, leaving 24 bases between them. The CDR3 sequence: CASTVEMGLGPPGELFF. For the CDR3, the DNA is TGTGCCAGCACCGTCGAGATGGGTTTAGGACCTCCCGGGGAGCTGTTTTTT.

This clonotype was counted ten times or more. This chain joins TRBV4-2 and TRBJ2-1, with 9 positions matching TRBD2. The CDR3 is 16 amino acids. V gave up 2 bases and J gave up 8 bases; unmatched junction bases: 10. Germline CDR1 LGHNA, CDR2 YNFKEQ. In DNA, the CDR3 is TGTGCCAGCAGCCAATATAGCGGGGGTACCCTATATGAGCAGTTCTTC. This codes for CASSQYSGGTLYEQFF.

This clonotype was counted between two and nine times. This chain's CDR3 is CASSLWIAGFSGYTF. As DNA, the CDR3 is TGTGCCAGCAGTTTATGGATAGCAGGTTTCTCTGGCTACACCTTC. The rearrangement links TRBV12-3 or TRBV12-4 to TRBJ1-2; D unresolved. This CDR3 has 15 amino acids. V gave up 2 bases and J gave up 7 bases, with 17 bases separating them.

In its sample, this clonotype was seen a few times. The chain employs TRBV2 and TRBJ2-7; D may be TRBD1 or TRBD2 (5 bases each). The CDR3 runs to 14 residues. Trimming cost V 4 bases and J 6 bases, with 16 bases left between them. Per the germline V gene, CDR1 is SNHLY and CDR2 is FYNNEI. The CDR3 nucleotides read TGTGCCAGCAGTGTAACCGGGACCGGGACCGAGCAGTACTTC. Protein: CASSVTGTGTEQYF.

The chain has TRBV3-1 and TRBJ2-1, with 8 bases that match TRBD2. Per germline, CDR1 LGHDT and CDR2 YNNKEL (reference sequence). There are 20 residues in the CDR3. Trimming took 3 bases from V and 4 from J; bases not matched to a gene: 20. The CDR3 protein is CASSQEQIGLAVLRYNEQFF. CDR3 DNA sequence: TGTGCCAGCAGCCAGGAACAGATCGGACTAGCAGTATTGAGGTACAATGAGCAGTTCTTC.

To note about this clonotype: This may stem from a read error, because a much larger clone lies one nucleotide away. The V gene is TRBV5-4, the J gene TRBJ1-1; tentatively, D is TRBD1 (5 bases). V was pared by 2 bases and J by 0 bases, with 11 bases between. The length of the CDR3 is 15 residues. The V gene's germline CDR1 is SGHNT and CDR2 YYREEE (reference sequence). The CDR3 protein is CASSLMWGMNTEAFF. The CDR3, as DNA: TGTGCCAGCAGCTTAATGTGGGGCATGAACACTGAAGCTTTCTTT.

The chain joins TRBV9 to TRBJ2-3, with TRBD2 matching over 9 bases. Germline loops: CDR1 SGDLS, CDR2 YYNGEE. Trimming removed 2 bases from V and 5 bases from J; junction bases left unmatched: 15. The CDR3 runs 18 residues. The CDR3 spells CASSVGGRLAVGGDTQYF. The CDR3 DNA reads TGTGCCAGCAGCGTCGGCGGGAGACTAGCGGTAGGGGGAGATACGCAGTATTTT.

The genes are TRBV18 and TRBJ1-4; no clear D. The CDR3 spans 13 residues. Germline loops: CDR1 KGHSH, CDR2 LQKENI. V lost 2 bases, J lost 3 bases, and 4 bases lay in between. The CDR3: CASSPSSNEKLFF. As DNA, the CDR3 is TGTGCCAGCTCACCATCCTCTAATGAAAAACTGTTTTTT.

The chain has TRBV7-9 and TRBJ2-5, with D perhaps assigned TRBD1 or TRBD2 (5 bases each). Trimming left V 5 bases short and J 2 bases short, with 12 bases between. The CDR3 runs 14 residues. Germline lookup yields CDR1 SEHNR and CDR2 FQNEAQ (reference sequence). CDR3 nucleotide sequence: TGTGCCAGCAGCCCGGCCGGGACGCAAGAGACCCAGTACTTC. Amino acid sequence: CASSPAGTQETQYF. Full variable domain (outside the CDR3, taken from reference TRBV7-9 and TRBJ2-5): DTGVSQNPRHKITKRGQNVTFRCDPISEHNRLYWYRQTLGQGPEFLTYFQNEAQLEKSRLLSDRFSAERPKGSFSTLEIQRTEQGDSAMYLCASSPAGTQETQYFGPGTRLLVL.

V is TRBV6-2 or TRBV6-3 and J is TRBJ1-1, with a possible D match to TRBD1 (5 bases). Germline V lookup: CDR1 MNHEY, CDR2 SVGEGT. The CDR3 spans 15 residues. Trimming removed 0 bases from V and 4 bases from J, with 12 bases in between. This CDR3 is CASSYSRREGTEAFF. The CDR3 DNA reads TGTGCCAGCAGTTACTCGCGCAGGGAAGGCACTGAAGCTTTCTTT.

The rearrangement uses TRBV6-6 and TRBJ1-4, with D unresolved. The ends were cut back, 6 bases at V and 0 bases at J, with 11 bases in the middle. The germline V gene has CDR1 MNHNY and CDR2 SVGAGI (reference sequence). CDR3 size: 15 residues. The chain's CDR3 is CASSRGPATNEKLFF. CDR3 DNA sequence: TGTGCCAGCAGCCGGGGTCCCGCAACTAATGAAAAACTGTTTTTT.

The chain combines TRBV27 with TRBJ2-1; the match to TRBD2 covers 10 bases. Looked up from germline, CDR1 is MNHEY and CDR2 is SMNVEV (reference sequence). V trimming: 2 bases; J trimming: 4 bases; junction bases outside the gene matches: 5. This CDR3 comprises 16 residues. CDR3 nucleotides: TGTGCCAGCAGTTTAGGAGCGGGGGGGCCGTACAATGAGCAGTTCTTC. Translated, it gives CASSLGAGGPYNEQFF.

The rearrangement links TRBV7-2 to TRBJ1-2; D not resolved. Germline values: CDR1 SGHTA, CDR2 FQGNSA. V was trimmed by 5 bases and J by 1 base, leaving 14 bases between them. The CDR3 extends over 15 amino acids. The CDR3 loop reads CASSRDGQDNYGYTF. The CDR3 bases are TGTGCCAGCAGCAGAGATGGGCAGGATAACTATGGCTACACCTTC.

This clonotype was counted between two and nine times. The gene calls are TRBV4-3 and TRBJ2-1, with a weak D call TRBD2 (5 bases). The germline V gene encodes CDR1 LGHNA and CDR2 YSLEER. V lost 0 bases and J 2 bases, leaving 11 bases between the germline ends. The CDR3 runs to 16 residues. Here the CDR3 reads CASSQERARTYNEQFF. The DNA for the CDR3 is TGCGCCAGCAGCCAAGAGAGGGCCAGAACCTACAATGAGCAGTTCTTC.

This clonotype was observed a few times. The rearrangement links TRBV7-6 to TRBJ1-2; D is uncertain. Per germline, CDR1 SGHVS and CDR2 FNYEAQ. V dropped 1 base and J dropped 7 bases, with 10 bases sitting between them. The CDR3 spans 13 residues. The chain's CDR3 is CASSLEEGSGYTF. CDR3 nucleotides: TGTGCCAGCAGCTTAGAGGAGGGAAGTGGCTACACCTTC.

This clonotype was picked up a small number of times. This chain joins TRBV7-2 and TRBJ1-5; unclear D gene. The CDR3 length is 14 residues. Germline assignment: CDR1 SGHTA and CDR2 FQGNSA. Trimming took off 1 base at V and 7 bases at J, with 11 bases between the two ends. CDR3 DNA: TGTGCCAGCAGCTTAGGCCGGGCCCCCCAGCCCCAGCATTTT. Translating gives CASSLGRAPQPQHF.

The chain recombines TRBV29-1 with TRBJ2-2; a weak D match, TRBD1 (6 bases). The germline V gene has CDR1 SQVTM and CDR2 ANQGSEA. This CDR3 has 13 residues. The germline V and J ends were trimmed by 4 bases and 1 base, with 7 bases remaining between them. The CDR3 region has the DNA TGCAGCGTTGGGACAGTGAACACCGGGGAGCTGTTTTTT. Translated, it gives CSVGTVNTGELFF.

V gene TRBV3-1 combines with J gene TRBJ1-1; D gene unclear. CDR3 length: 14 residues. CDR1 is LGHDT and CDR2 is YNNKEL in the germline V gene (reference sequence). V was cut by 3 bases and J by 3 bases, with 11 bases left in between. The CDR3 DNA reads as TGTGCCAGCAGCCACCCCGAAAAAGACACTGAAGCTTTCTTT. Translated, it gives CASSHPEKDTEAFF.

The V and J genes are TRBV7-8 and TRBJ2-5; D possibly corresponds to TRBD2 (6 bases). V was shortened by 3 bases and J by 5 bases, with 16 bases between the two germline ends. Germline V gives CDR1 SGHVS, CDR2 FQNEAQ. This CDR3 spans 15 amino acids. The CDR3 DNA is TGTGCCAGCAGCTTCACTCCGACTAGTCACGAGACCCAGTACTTC. It codes for CASSFTPTSHETQYF.

This clonotype was detected ten times or more. CDR3 region: CASTTGQPNGYTF. For the CDR3, the DNA is TGTGCCAGCACCACCGGACAGCCGAATGGCTACACCTTC. The chain has TRBV2 and TRBJ1-2; TRBD1 is a possible D gene (6 bases). With 7 bases removed from V and 6 bases from J, the gap between germline ends came to 15 bases. The length of the CDR3 is 13 residues. Germline CDR1 SNHLY, CDR2 FYNNEI.

V and J are TRBV7-2 and TRBJ1-6; no reliable D call. There are 16 residues in the CDR3. CDR1 is SGHTA and CDR2 is FQGNSA in the germline V gene. V lost 0 bases and J 7 bases, leaving 13 bases between the germline ends. The CDR3 reads CASSLAGFRTNSPLHF. Here the CDR3 DNA reads TGTGCCAGCAGCTTAGCAGGGTTTCGTACAAATTCACCCCTCCACTTT.

This clonotype was counted between two and nine times. The genes are TRBV27 and TRBJ2-2, with TRBD1 as a possible D gene (6 bases). The CDR3 consists of 13 residues. V lost 3 bases and J 7 bases, leaving 9 bases between the germline ends. Per the germline V gene, CDR1 is MNHEY and CDR2 is SMNVEV (reference sequence). The CDR3 DNA sequence: TGTGCCAGCAGTTTGGGGGCGGTCGGGGAGCTGTTTTTT. Amino acids: CASSLGAVGELFF.

A remark on this clonotype: Since a much larger clone is just one base distant, this may be a read error. The chain combines TRBV7-2 with TRBJ2-7; no definite D call. CDR1 is SGHTA and CDR2 is FQGNSA in the germline V gene. The CDR3 is made up of 13 amino acids. Trimming left V 5 bases short and J 1 base short, with 9 bases between. CDR3 in amino acids: CASSTDMSYEQYF. CDR3 coding DNA: TGTGCCAGCAGCACCGACATGTCCTACGAGCAGTACTTC.

This clonotype was detected many times. The chain couples TRBV12-3 or TRBV12-4 to TRBJ2-5; 14 positions match TRBD2. J was trimmed by 5 bases and V by 5 bases; bases with no gene match: 7. The CDR3 consists of 16 residues. CDR3 sequence (DNA): TGTGCCAGCAGTACTGGACTAGCGGGGGGCCGGGAGACCCAGTACTTC. Amino acid sequence: CASSTGLAGGRETQYF.

This clonotype was recorded a few times. The V and J genes are TRBV20-1 and TRBJ2-1; 12 bases are shared with TRBD2. Germline CDR1 reads DFQATT; CDR2 reads SNEGSKA (reference sequence). Trimming took 0 bases from V and 9 from J; bases not matched to a gene: 6. The CDR3 has 15 residues. The CDR3 is CSAREASGGAIEQFF. In DNA, the CDR3 is TGCAGTGCTAGAGAAGCTAGCGGGGGGGCCATTGAGCAGTTCTTC.

This chain joins TRBV12-3 or TRBV12-4 and TRBJ1-1, with D perhaps TRBD1 (6 bases). The CDR3 extends over 14 amino acids. Trimming cost V 3 bases and J 7 bases, with 15 bases left between them. The CDR3 is CASSFGLRGGEAFF. Here the CDR3 DNA reads TGTGCCAGCAGTTTTGGGCTTAGGGGGGGTGAAGCTTTCTTT.

The chain carries TRBV6-5 and TRBJ2-2; no clear D gene. From germline, CDR1 is MNHEY and CDR2 SVGAGI. The CDR3 extends over 14 amino acids. V dropped 6 bases and J dropped 5 bases, with 13 bases sitting between them. CDR3 amino acids: CASRPQRYTGELFF. CDR3 DNA: TGTGCCAGCAGACCCCAGCGTTATACCGGGGAGCTGTTTTTT.